This TCR beta chain was captured in a study of response to subunit inactivated influenza vaccine. Study-level points and caveats: Authors suggested each seasonal influenza vaccination recruits few new T cells.

This CDR3 has 20 amino acids. The V end was cut by 2 bases, the J end by 0 bases, with 28 bases between. Germline V gene sequence: CDR1 GTSNPN, CDR2 SVGIG (reference sequence). Comments on this clonotype: The target antigen is unknown.

One entry per CDR3 protein results from TCRdb running MiXCR on the RT-PCR reads. The table has about 540,000 distinct CDR3 sequences, around a quarter seen once. This sample also appeared in a second study, on T cells expressing NK-cell markers. That study reports: UMI-tagged 5'RACE template switching yielded the TCR beta cDNA. Sequenced donors, eight in total, included seven who were HCMV-seropositive and one who was seronegative. These clonotypes, the leaders elsewhere, also led the CD3+CD56-NKG2C+ fraction in a handful of donors.

The sequencing used CD4+ T cells sorted from PBMCs, collected 12 days after vaccination. The chain combines TRBV30 with TRBJ1-2, with a tentative D call TRBD1 (5 bases). The TCR comes from a man over 45 who received an inactivated influenza vaccine. The CDR3 loop reads CAWSHMYAGRRATSNYGYTF. The CDR3 DNA follows: TGTGCCTGGAGTCACATGTACGCGGGACGCAGGGCCACATCTAACTATGGCTACACCTTC.